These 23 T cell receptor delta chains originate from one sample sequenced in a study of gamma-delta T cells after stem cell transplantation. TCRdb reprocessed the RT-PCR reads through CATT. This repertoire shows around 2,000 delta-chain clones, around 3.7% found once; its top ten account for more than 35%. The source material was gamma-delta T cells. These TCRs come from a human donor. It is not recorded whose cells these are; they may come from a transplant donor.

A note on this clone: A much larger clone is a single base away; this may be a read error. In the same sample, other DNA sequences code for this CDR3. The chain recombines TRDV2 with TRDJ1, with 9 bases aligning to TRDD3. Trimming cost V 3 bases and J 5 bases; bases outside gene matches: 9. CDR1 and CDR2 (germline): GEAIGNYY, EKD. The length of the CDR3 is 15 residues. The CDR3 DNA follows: TGTGCCTGTGACCTACTGGGGGACTATACTGATAAACTCATCTTT. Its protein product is CACDLLGDYTDKLIF.

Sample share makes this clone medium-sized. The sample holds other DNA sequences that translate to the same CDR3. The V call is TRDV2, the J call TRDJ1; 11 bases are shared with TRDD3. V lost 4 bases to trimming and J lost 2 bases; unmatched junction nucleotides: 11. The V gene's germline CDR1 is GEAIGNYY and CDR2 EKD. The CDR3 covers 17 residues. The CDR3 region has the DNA TGTGCCTGTGATCCGGTACTGGGGGATATTGTAACCGATAAACTCATCTTT. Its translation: CACDPVLGDIVTDKLIF.

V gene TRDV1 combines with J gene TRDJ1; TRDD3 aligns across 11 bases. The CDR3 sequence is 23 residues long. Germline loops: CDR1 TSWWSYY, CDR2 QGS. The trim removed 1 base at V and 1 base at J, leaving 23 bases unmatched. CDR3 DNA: TGTGCTCTTGGGGAACCTTGGCTTCCTAGACACTGGGGGATAGTTGGAGGCACCGATAAACTCATCTTT. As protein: CALGEPWLPRHWGIVGGTDKLIF.

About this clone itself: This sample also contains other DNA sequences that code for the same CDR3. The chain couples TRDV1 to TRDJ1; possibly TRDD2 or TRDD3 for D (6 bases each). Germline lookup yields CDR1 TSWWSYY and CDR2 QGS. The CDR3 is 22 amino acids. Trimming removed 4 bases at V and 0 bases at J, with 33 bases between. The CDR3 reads CALGGRASLVLLGVQYTDKLIF. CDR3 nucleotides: TGTGCTCTTGGGGGACGCGCTTCCTTAGTCCTATTGGGGGTCCAGTACACCGATAAACTCATCTTT.

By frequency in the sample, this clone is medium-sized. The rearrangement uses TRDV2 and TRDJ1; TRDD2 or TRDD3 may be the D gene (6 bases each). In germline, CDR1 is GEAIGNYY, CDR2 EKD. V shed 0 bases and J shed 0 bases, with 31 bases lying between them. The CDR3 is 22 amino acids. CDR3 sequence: CACDTVSYPVLRDNPYTDKLIF. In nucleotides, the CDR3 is TGTGCCTGTGACACCGTCTCCTACCCGGTACTGAGGGATAACCCTTACACCGATAAACTCATCTTT.

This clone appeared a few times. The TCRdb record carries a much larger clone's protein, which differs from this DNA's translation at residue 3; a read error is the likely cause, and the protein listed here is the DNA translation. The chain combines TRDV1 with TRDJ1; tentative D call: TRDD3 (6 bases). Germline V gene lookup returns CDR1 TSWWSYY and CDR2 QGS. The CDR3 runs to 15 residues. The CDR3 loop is CAPGASTFPTDKLIF. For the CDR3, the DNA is TGTGCTCCTGGGGCCAGTACGTTCCCTACCGATAAACTCATCTTT.

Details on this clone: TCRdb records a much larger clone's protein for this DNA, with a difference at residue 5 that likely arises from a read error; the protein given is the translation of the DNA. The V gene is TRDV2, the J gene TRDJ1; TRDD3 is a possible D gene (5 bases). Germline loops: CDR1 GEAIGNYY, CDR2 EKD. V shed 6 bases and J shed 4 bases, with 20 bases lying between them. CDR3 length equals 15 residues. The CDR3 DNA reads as TGTGCCTGTCTACATTTACTGGAGAACCGCGATAAACTCATCTTT. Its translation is CACLHLLENRDKLIF.

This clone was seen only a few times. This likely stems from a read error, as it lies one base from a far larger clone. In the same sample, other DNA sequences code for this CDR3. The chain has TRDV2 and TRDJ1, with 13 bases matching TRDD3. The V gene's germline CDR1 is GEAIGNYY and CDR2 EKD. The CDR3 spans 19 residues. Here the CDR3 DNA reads TGTGCCTGTGACACCATAGGGCCACTGGGGGATACGAGAACCGATAAGCTCATCTTT. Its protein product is CACDTIGPLGDTRTDKLIF.

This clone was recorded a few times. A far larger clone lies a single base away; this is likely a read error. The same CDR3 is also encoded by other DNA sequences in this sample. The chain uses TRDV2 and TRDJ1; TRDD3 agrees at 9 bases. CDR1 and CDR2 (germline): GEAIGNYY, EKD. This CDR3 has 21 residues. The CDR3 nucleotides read TGTGCCTGCGACACCGTTAAGGCCCCTGTCGGGGGATACAGAGACACCGATAAACTCATCTTT. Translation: CACDTVKAPVGGYRDTDKLIF.

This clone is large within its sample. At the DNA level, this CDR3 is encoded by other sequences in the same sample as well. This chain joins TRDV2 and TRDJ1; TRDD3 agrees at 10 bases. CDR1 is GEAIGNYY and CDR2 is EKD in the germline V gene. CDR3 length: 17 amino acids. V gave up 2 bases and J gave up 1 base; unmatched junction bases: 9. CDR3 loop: CACDKLGDLGLTDKLIF. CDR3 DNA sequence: TGTGCCTGTGACAAACTGGGGGATTTGGGTCTCACCGATAAACTCATCTTT.

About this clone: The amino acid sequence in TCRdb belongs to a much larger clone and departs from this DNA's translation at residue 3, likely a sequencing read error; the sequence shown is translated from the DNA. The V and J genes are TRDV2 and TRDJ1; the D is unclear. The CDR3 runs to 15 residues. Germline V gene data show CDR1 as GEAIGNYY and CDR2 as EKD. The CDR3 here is CAFDPVGGPSGKLIF. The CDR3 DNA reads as TGTGCCTTTGACCCCGTAGGAGGCCCCTCGGGTAAACTCATCTTT.

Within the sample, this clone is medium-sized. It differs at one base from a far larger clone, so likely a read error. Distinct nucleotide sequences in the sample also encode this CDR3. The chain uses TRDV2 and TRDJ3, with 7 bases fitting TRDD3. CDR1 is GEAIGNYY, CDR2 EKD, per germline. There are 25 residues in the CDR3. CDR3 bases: TGTGCCTGTGACACCGTGAGTGGATGGGGGACCCCGCTTCGTTTATCGTCCTGGGACACCCGACAGATGTTCTTC. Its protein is CACDTVSGWGTPLRLSSWDTRQMFF.

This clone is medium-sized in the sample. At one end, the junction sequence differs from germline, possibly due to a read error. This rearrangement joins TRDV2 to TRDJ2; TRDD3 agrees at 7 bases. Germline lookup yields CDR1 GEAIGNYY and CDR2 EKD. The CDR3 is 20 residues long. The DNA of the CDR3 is TGTGCCTGTGAGCCTTTGGGGGAGAGGAACGGCAGGAAATTGACAGCACAGCTCTTCTTT. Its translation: CACEPLGERNGRKLTAQLFF.

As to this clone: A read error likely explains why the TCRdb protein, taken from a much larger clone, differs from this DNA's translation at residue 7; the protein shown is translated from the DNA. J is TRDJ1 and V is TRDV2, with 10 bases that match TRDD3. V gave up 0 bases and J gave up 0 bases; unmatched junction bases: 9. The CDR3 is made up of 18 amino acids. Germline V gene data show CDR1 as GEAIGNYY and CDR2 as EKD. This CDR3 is CACDTLDTGGSYTDKLIF. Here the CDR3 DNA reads TGTGCCTGTGACACCCTCGATACTGGGGGATCCTACACCGATAAACTCATCTTT.

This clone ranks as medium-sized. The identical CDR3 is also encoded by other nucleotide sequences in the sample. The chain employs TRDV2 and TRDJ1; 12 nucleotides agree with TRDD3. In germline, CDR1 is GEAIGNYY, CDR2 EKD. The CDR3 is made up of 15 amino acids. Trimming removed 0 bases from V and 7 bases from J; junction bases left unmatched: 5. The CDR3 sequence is CACDTLLGDTSKLIF. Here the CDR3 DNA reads TGTGCCTGTGACACCTTACTGGGGGATACAAGTAAACTCATCTTT.

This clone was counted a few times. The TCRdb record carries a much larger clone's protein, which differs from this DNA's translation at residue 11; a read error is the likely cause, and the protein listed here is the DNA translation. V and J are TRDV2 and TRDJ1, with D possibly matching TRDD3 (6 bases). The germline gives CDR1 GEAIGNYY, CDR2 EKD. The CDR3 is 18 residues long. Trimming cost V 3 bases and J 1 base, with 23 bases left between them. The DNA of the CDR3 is TGTGCCTGTGACCCAGTCCCTCCAACTGGGAGATTCACCGATAAACTCATCTTT. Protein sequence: CACDPVPPTGRFTDKLIF.

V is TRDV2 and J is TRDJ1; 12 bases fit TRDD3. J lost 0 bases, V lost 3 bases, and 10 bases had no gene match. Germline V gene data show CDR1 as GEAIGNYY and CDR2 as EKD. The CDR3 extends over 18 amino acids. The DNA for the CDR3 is TGTGCCTGTGACGTTCTGGGGGATACGCCTCGGTACACCGATAAACTCATCTTT. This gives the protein CACDVLGDTPRYTDKLIF.

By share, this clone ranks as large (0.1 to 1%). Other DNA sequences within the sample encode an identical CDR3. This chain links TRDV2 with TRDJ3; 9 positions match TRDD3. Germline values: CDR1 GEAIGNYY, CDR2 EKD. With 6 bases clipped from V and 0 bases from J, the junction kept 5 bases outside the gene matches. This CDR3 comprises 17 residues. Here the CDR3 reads CACLLGESSWDTRQMFF. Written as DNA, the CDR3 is TGTGCCTGTCTACTGGGGGAAAGCTCCTGGGACACCCGACAGATGTTTTTC.

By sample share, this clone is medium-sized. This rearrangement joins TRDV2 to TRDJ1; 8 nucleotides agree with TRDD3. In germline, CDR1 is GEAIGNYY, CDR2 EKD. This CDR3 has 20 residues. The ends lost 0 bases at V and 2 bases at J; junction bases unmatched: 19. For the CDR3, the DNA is TGTGCCTGTGACACCGTATCTGGGGGACCCCCGGAGATGAGGACCGATAAACTCATCTTT. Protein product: CACDTVSGGPPEMRTDKLIF.

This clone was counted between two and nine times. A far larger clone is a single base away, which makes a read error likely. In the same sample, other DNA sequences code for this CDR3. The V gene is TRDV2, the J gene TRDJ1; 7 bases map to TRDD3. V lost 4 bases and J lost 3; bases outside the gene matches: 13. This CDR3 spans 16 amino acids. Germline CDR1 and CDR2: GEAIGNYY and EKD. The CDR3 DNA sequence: TGTGCCTGTGAGTTGCTGGGGGCCACGGGGCCCGATAAACTCATCTTT. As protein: CACELLGATGPDKLIF.

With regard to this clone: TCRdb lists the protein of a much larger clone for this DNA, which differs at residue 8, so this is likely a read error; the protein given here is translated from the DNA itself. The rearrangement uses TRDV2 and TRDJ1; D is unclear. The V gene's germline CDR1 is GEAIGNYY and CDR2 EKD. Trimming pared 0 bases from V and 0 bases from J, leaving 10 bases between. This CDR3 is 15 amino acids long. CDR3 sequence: CACDTVSIHTDKLIF. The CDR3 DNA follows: TGTGCCTGTGACACCGTCTCCATCCACACCGATAAACTCATCTTT.

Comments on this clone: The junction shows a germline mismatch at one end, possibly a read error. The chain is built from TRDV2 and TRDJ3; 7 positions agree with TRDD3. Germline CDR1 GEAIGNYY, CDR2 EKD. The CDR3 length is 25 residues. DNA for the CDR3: TGTGCCTGTGCCACCGTGAGTGGATGGGGGACCCCGCCTCGTTTATCGTCCTGGGATACCCGACAGATGTTTTTC. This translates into CACATVSGWGTPPRLSSWDTRQMFF.

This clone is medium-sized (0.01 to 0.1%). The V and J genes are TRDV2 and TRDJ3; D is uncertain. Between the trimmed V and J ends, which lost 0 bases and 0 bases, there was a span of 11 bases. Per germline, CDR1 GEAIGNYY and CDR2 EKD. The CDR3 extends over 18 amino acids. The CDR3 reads CACDTAGLSSWDTRQMFF. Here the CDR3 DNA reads TGTGCCTGTGACACCGCTGGCCTGAGCTCCTGGGACACCCGACAGATGTTTTTC.